This TCR beta chain was captured in a study of OX40 agonist ivuxolimab in advanced cancers. Study-level information: Every 2 weeks, ivuxolimab was infused into the patients intravenously at between 0.01 and 10 mg/kg.

CDR3 length: 14 residues. Germline V gene data show CDR1 as SGHTA and CDR2 as FQGNSA. Trimming pared 2 bases from V and 5 bases from J, leaving 12 bases between. Autoimmune disease history or systemic immunosuppression disqualified patients. The protocol was immunoSEQ multiplex PCR, while the TCRdb copy is restricted to in-frame clones and leaves out a portion. The table has over 80,000 clones, 75% to 90% seen once. The TCR sequence derives from an adult with an advanced solid tumor such as melanoma, head and neck, liver or kidney cancer. The chain links TRBV7-2 to TRBJ2-5; the D is unclear. The material sequenced was CD4+ or CD8+ T cells sorted from blood, taken in a trial of the OX40 agonist ivuxolimab. CDR3 nucleotides: TGTGCCAGCAGCTTAAGGGCGGCGGTGGAGACCCAGTACTTC. It yields the protein CASSLRAAVETQYF. The whole variable domain, remainder taken from reference TRBV7-2 and TRBJ2-5, is GAGVSQSPSNKVTEKGKDVELRCDPISGHTALYWYRQSLGQGLEFLIYFQGNSAPDKSGLPSDRFSAERTGGSVSTLTIQRTQQEDSAVYLCASSLRAAVETQYFGPGTRLLVL.